The clone carrying this T cell receptor beta chain was detected ten times or more. This sample was included in a study of shared clonotypes between healthy human individuals. The CDR3 totals 13 residues. With 3 bases removed from V and 4 bases from J, the gap between germline ends came to 7 bases. Germline V gene lookup returns CDR1 ENHRY and CDR2 SYGVKD. Deep was the level at which the assay was run. Here immunoSEQ multiplex PCR was the method, and the copy in TCRdb shows in-frame clones only, minus some. Of fewer than 600,000 clones in the sample, 60% to 85% are singletons; the top ten hold over 10%.

The source is a woman in her thirties or forties in good health. Some clones in this sample may be carry-over from other donors' samples. Sequenced: PBMCs. This chain uses TRBV10-3 with TRBJ1-5; the D is unclear. CDR3 in DNA: TGTGCCATCAGTGATCAGGAGAATCAGCCCCAGCATTTT. Its protein is CAISDQENQPQHF.